The 7 T cell receptor beta chains reported below all come from one sample, sequenced in a study of blood T cell repertoires in COVID-19. Libraries were prepared by immunoSEQ multiplex PCR; TCRdb keeps only in-frame clonotypes and omits some of them. The sample carries some 80,000 clones, 79% recorded once. Sequenced sample: peripheral blood. The receptor source for this set is an elderly woman with active or convalescent COVID-19.

V is TRBV28 and J is TRBJ2-5, with a weak D call TRBD1 (6 bases). Germline V CDR1 and CDR2: MDHEN, SYDVKM. V dropped 5 bases and J dropped 5 bases, with 15 bases sitting between them. The CDR3 is 14 residues long. The CDR3 sequence: CASSTYRAVETQYF. The CDR3 nucleotides are TGTGCCAGCAGTACCTACAGGGCTGTGGAGACCCAGTACTTC.

The V call is TRBV29-1, the J call TRBJ2-1; D gene uncertain. In germline, CDR1 is SQVTM, CDR2 ANQGSEA. The V gene lost 3 bases and the J gene lost 6 bases, with 9 bases spanning the gap. CDR3 length equals 12 residues. The CDR3 spells CSVDFGGNEQFF. CDR3 bases: TGCAGCGTTGACTTCGGTGGCAATGAGCAGTTCTTC.

The gene calls are TRBV9 and TRBJ1-2; D remains unclear. The CDR3 has 14 amino acids. V lost 3 bases to trimming and J lost 8 bases, with 17 bases between them. Germline V gene data show CDR1 as SGDLS and CDR2 as YYNGEE. CDR3 sequence (DNA): TGTGCCAGCAGCGCGCGGGAGGGTCTTTCCGGCTACACCTTC. It encodes CASSAREGLSGYTF.

The chain recombines TRBV14 with TRBJ2-4; perhaps TRBD1 as D (7 bases). Germline V lookup: CDR1 SGHDN, CDR2 FVKESK. Trimming shortened V by 1 base and J by 8 bases, and 18 bases separated the two germline ends. The CDR3 is 16 residues long. This chain's CDR3 is CASSQGPQGGVDIQYF. The CDR3 nucleotides are TGTGCCAGCAGCCAAGGTCCTCAGGGGGGCGTAGACATTCAGTACTTC.

The chain has TRBV11-2 and TRBJ2-1; D is possibly TRBD1 (6 bases). CDR1 is SGHAT, CDR2 FQNNGV, per germline. The CDR3 runs 17 residues. V lost 1 base and J 8 bases, leaving 21 bases between the germline ends. The CDR3 sequence: CASSLAFPSRGKDEQFF. The CDR3 DNA reads TGTGCCAGCAGCTTAGCCTTCCCTAGTAGGGGGAAGGATGAGCAGTTCTTC.

This clone has just one count. The J gene is TRBJ2-1, the V gene TRBV7-2; 12 nucleotides match TRBD2. CDR1 and CDR2 (germline): SGHTA, FQGNSA. The V and J ends lost 5 bases and 8 bases, in that order; junction bases with no gene match: 7. This CDR3 is built from 15 residues. CDR3 DNA: TGTGCCAGCAGCGCACAGACTAGCGGGAGCTATGAGCAGTTCTTC. It specifies CASSAQTSGSYEQFF.

J is TRBJ2-4 and V is TRBV18, with TRBD1 identical over 7 bases. Germline values: CDR1 KGHSH, CDR2 LQKENI. J was trimmed by 6 bases and V by 3 bases; bases with no gene match: 11. The CDR3 is 16 residues long. CDR3 DNA sequence: TGTGCCAGCTCACCTGGGTCGGGGACAGCAATAAACATTCAGTACTTC. Its protein product is CASSPGSGTAINIQYF.